These T cell receptor beta chains were read from a single sample in a study of post-analysis software for immune sequencing data. TCRdb used MiXCR to reprocess the PCR reads, holding one entry per CDR3 protein. Altogether about 770,000 distinct CDR3 sequences are present, under 60% being singletons, with the ten largest covering roughly 4.5%. Sequences were obtained from blood. Source of these receptors: a girl under 18 with multiple sclerosis. Both conserved end residues are part of each CDR3. The D gene is left open where the match is weak. Clone size, where shown, is once, few, many, or a class for clones that have expanded.

size	D	V	length	J	CDR3	DNA
NA	NA	TRBV6-1	13	TRBJ1-2	CASSGGFYYGYTF	TGTGCCAGCAGTGGGGGGTTCTATTATGGCTACACCTTC
NA	TRBD1	TRBV5-1	13	TRBJ1-2	CASSSGQGGGYTF	TGCGCCAGCAGCTCCGGACAGGGCGGTGGCTACACCTTC
NA	NA	TRBV6-5	14	TRBJ2-6	CASSYSAAFNVLTF	TGTGCCAGCAGTTACTCGGCAGCTTTCAACGTCCTGACTTTC
NA	NA	TRBV12-3/TRBV12-4	14	TRBJ1-4	CASSLNRRDEKLFF	TGTGCCAGCAGTTTAAACCGGCGGGATGAAAAACTGTTTTTT
NA	NA	TRBV12-3/TRBV12-4	13	TRBJ2-5	CASSFGLLGTQYF	TGTGCCAGCAGTTTCGGCCTCCTTGGGACCCAGTACTTC
NA	TRBD2	TRBV4-1	16	TRBJ2-7	CASSPQRTSGAYEQYF	TGCGCCAGCAGCCCCCAACGGACTAGCGGGGCCTACGAGCAGTACTTC
NA	NA	TRBV20-1	11	TRBJ2-1	CSAPWGHIQFF	TGCAGTGCTCCGTGGGGACATATACAGTTCTTC
NA	NA	TRBV7-9	15	TRBJ2-7	CASIPGGTVSYEQYF	TGTGCCAGCATCCCCGGGGGGACAGTCTCCTACGAGCAGTACTTC
NA	TRBD2	TRBV6-1	18	TRBJ2-7	CASPRDAGTSGVSYEQYF	TGTGCCAGCCCAAGAGACGCCGGGACTAGCGGAGTCTCTTACGAGCAGTACTTC
NA	NA	TRBV3-1	14	TRBJ1-2	CASSHRTESYGYTF	TGTGCCAGCAGCCATCGGACAGAGTCTTATGGCTACACCTTC
NA	NA	TRBV27	12	TRBJ2-7	CASRSTLDEQYF	TGTGCCAGCAGATCAACTTTGGACGAGCAGTACTTC
few	TRBD1	TRBV12-3/TRBV12-4	14	TRBJ2-1	CASSFLTGGNEQFF	TGTGCCAGCAGTTTCCTCACAGGGGGTAATGAGCAGTTCTTC
NA	NA	TRBV20-1	12	TRBJ2-1	CSARRIRDEQFF	TGCAGTGCTAGACGCATACGGGATGAGCAGTTCTTC
NA	NA	TRBV20-1	15	TRBJ2-3	CSAPDYGESTDTQYF	TGCAGTGCGCCGGACTATGGGGAGTCCACAGATACGCAGTATTTT
NA	TRBD2	TRBV4-3	13	TRBJ2-3	CASSQEVAGTQYF	TGCGCCAGCAGCCAAGAAGTAGCGGGTACGCAGTATTTT
NA	NA	TRBV29-1	12	TRBJ2-5	CSTGQTPGTQYF	TGCAGTACCGGACAGACCCCAGGGACCCAGTACTTC
NA	NA	TRBV7-9	16	TRBJ2-7	CASSPPTEGRVYEQYF	TGTGCCAGCAGCCCACCCACAGAGGGAAGAGTTTACGAGCAGTACTTC
NA	NA	TRBV15	13	TRBJ2-7	CATSREETYEQYF	TGTGCCACCAGCAGAGAGGAGACTTACGAGCAGTACTTC
few	NA	TRBV10-3	13	TRBJ2-1	CAISGETGDEQFF	TGTGCCATCAGTGGGGAGACTGGCGATGAGCAGTTCTTC
few	NA	TRBV11-2	11	TRBJ2-1	CASSLSALTFF	TGTGCCAGCAGCTTATCGGCACTGACGTTCTTC
many	NA	TRBV27	12	TRBJ2-3	CASSPRRDTQYF	TGTGCCAGCAGCCCGAGGCGGGATACGCAGTATTTT
NA	TRBD1	TRBV7-8	13	TRBJ1-4	CASSSRGVEKLFF	TGTGCCAGCAGCTCCAGGGGGGTTGAAAAACTGTTTTTT
few	TRBD1	TRBV20-1	12	TRBJ2-7	CSATDRRYEQYF	TGCAGTGCTACGGACAGGAGATACGAGCAGTACTTC
once	NA	TRBV15	16	TRBJ2-6	CATSRGARSGANVLTF	TGTGCCACCAGCAGAGGGGCCCGTTCTGGGGCCAACGTCCTGACTTTC
NA	NA	TRBV20-1	14	TRBJ1-4	CSASTGQGFEKLFF	TGCAGTGCTTCTACGGGGCAGGGCTTTGAAAAACTGTTTTTT
NA	NA	TRBV6-6	13	TRBJ1-2	CASGSPSPGGYTF	TGTGCCAGCGGATCCCCCAGCCCGGGCGGCTACACCTTC
NA	NA	TRBV7-9	14	TRBJ1-4	CASSLGTGWEKLFF	TGTGCCAGCAGCCTTGGTACAGGGTGGGAAAAACTGTTTTTT
few	TRBD2	TRBV7-2	15	TRBJ2-3	CASSFPSAGADTQYF	TGTGCCAGCAGCTTCCCTTCAGCGGGAGCAGATACGCAGTATTTT
NA	TRBD1	TRBV20-1	14	TRBJ2-1	CSAPAQDRVNEQFF	TGCAGTGCCCCCGCCCAGGACAGGGTGAATGAGCAGTTCTTC
NA	NA	TRBV27	14	TRBJ1-1	CASRLQGGGTEAFF	TGTGCCAGCAGGCTACAGGGAGGGGGCACTGAAGCTTTCTTT
many	NA	TRBV29-1	13	TRBJ2-5	CSVVQGLQETQYF	TGCAGCGTTGTACAGGGCCTCCAAGAGACCCAGTACTTC
NA	NA	TRBV20-1	12	TRBJ2-1	CSANQENNEQFF	TGCAGTGCTAACCAGGAGAACAATGAGCAGTTCTTC
NA	NA	TRBV6-5	15	TRBJ1-2	CASRNFGGAVYGYTF	TGTGCCAGCAGAAACTTTGGGGGGGCTGTCTATGGCTACACCTTC
NA	TRBD2	TRBV20-1	14	TRBJ2-1	CSAYGREWSNEQFF	TGCAGTGCCTATGGGCGGGAGTGGAGCAATGAGCAGTTCTTC
few	NA	TRBV10-3	15	TRBJ2-3	CAISERGARTDTQYF	TGTGCCATCAGTGAGAGGGGGGCGAGGACAGATACGCAGTATTTT
few	NA	TRBV7-9	19	TRBJ1-4	CASSSASGGEITTNEKLFF	TGTGCCAGCAGCTCCGCCTCGGGAGGGGAAATCACAACTAATGAAAAACTGTTTTTT
NA	NA	TRBV5-6	14	TRBJ1-6	CASSFAYRDSPLHF	TGTGCCAGCAGCTTCGCATACCGGGATTCACCCCTCCACTTT
few	NA	TRBV4-1	13	TRBJ2-3	CASSLALPDTQYF	TGCGCCAGCAGCCTCGCCCTCCCAGATACGCAGTATTTT
few	TRBD2	TRBV12-3/TRBV12-4	14	TRBJ2-1	CASSLGLVYNEQFF	TGTGCCAGCAGTTTGGGACTAGTTTATAATGAGCAGTTCTTC
NA	NA	TRBV27	13	TRBJ2-7	CASRRAYSYEQYF	TGTGCCAGCAGGAGGGCATACTCCTACGAGCAGTACTTC
NA	NA	TRBV7-9	15	TRBJ1-2	CAGSLNGIGERDYTF	TGTGCCGGCAGCTTAAACGGGATCGGGGAACGGGACTACACCTTC
few	NA	TRBV28	16	TRBJ1-2	CASSLERAANNYGYTF	TGTGCCAGCAGTTTGGAAAGGGCTGCTAATAACTATGGCTACACCTTC
NA	TRBD1	TRBV20-1	14	TRBJ1-5	CSARGASSNQPQHF	TGCAGCGCCAGGGGGGCGTCGAGCAATCAGCCCCAGCATTTT
few	TRBD1	TRBV7-6	15	TRBJ2-1	CASSSRDRGSNEQFF	TGTGCCAGCAGCTCCCGGGACAGGGGATCAAATGAGCAGTTCTTC
NA	NA	TRBV7-2	13	TRBJ2-3	CTSSLGFTDTQYF	TGTACCAGCAGCTTGGGGTTTACAGATACGCAGTATTTT
few	NA	TRBV21-1	17	TRBJ2-5	CASSKGAGGPTKETQYF	TGTGCCAGCAGCAAAGGGGCAGGGGGTCCAACGAAAGAGACCCAGTACTTC
once	NA	TRBV2	15	TRBJ1-4	CASSEVGGRGEKLFF	TGTGCCAGCAGTGAAGTCGGGGGGCGCGGGGAAAAACTGTTTTTT
NA	NA	TRBV7-2	14	TRBJ2-7	CASSPTGYSYEQYF	TGTGCCAGCAGTCCCACGGGCTACTCCTACGAGCAGTACTTC
NA	TRBD1	TRBV2	14	TRBJ2-7	CASSAQGAGYEQYF	TGTGCCAGCAGTGCCCAGGGGGCAGGGTACGAGCAGTACTTC
NA	TRBD2	TRBV14	17	TRBJ2-5	CASSQAPGGPPRETQYF	TGTGCCAGCAGCCAAGCTCCGGGAGGGCCCCCACGAGAGACCCAGTACTTC
NA	TRBD2	TRBV28	16	TRBJ2-7	CASSLPGLEIGYEQYF	TGTGCCAGCAGTCTACCGGGACTAGAGATAGGCTACGAGCAGTACTTC